This T cell receptor (beta chain) was identified during a study of breast tumors, draining lymph nodes, adjacent tissues. Each CDR3 protein gets one entry after TCRdb re-called the multiplex PCR reads with MiXCR. The repertoire includes over 70,000 distinct CDR3 sequences, about 27% of them detected once, and 8% to 9% sits in the top ten. Samples came from axillary lymph nodes draining the breast cancer. The V and J ends lost 6 bases and 5 bases, in that order; junction bases with no gene match: 14. CDR1 and CDR2 from the germline V gene are DFQATT and SNEGSKA (reference sequence). The CDR3 totals 15 residues.

This clonotype was obtained from a female donor with breast cancer. Some clones in this sample may be carry-over from other donors' samples. Material: axillary lymph node tissue. The rearrangement uses TRBV20-1 and TRBJ2-5; 8 bases are a match to TRBD2. CDR3 loop: CSAKDTSGFRETQYF. CDR3 in DNA: TGCAGTGCAAAAGACACTAGCGGATTTAGGGAGACCCAGTACTTC.